Listed below are T cell receptor beta chains from one sample, sequenced in a study of beta chain features in type 1 diabetes. Libraries were prepared by immunoSEQ multiplex PCR; TCRdb keeps only in-frame clonotypes and omits some of them. The sample holds around 140,000 clones, less than 11% seen once. Sequenced sample: naive CD4+ T cells from blood. These receptors all stem from a man aged 18 to 30 in good health. The CDR3 runs from the conserved cysteine through the conserved F or W. A D gene is named only where the DNA matches it firmly. Rows may omit the clone size; those that give it use once, few, many or a size class.

d_call	clone_size	cdr3_length	v_call	j_call	cdr3_nt	cdr3_aa
TRBD1	NA	14	TRBV19	TRBJ2-4	TGTGCCAGTAGTATGACAGGGGTGGAGAACATTCAGTACTTC	CASSMTGVENIQYF
TRBD2	NA	15	TRBV6-5	TRBJ2-5	TGTGCCAGCAGTCGCCCGGGACTAGCTCAAGAGACCCAGTACTTC	CASSRPGLAQETQYF
NA	few	13	TRBV30	TRBJ1-4	TGTGCCTGGATGGGCAGGGGTGGTGAAAAACTGTTTTTT	CAWMGRGGEKLFF
TRBD2	NA	17	TRBV7-6	TRBJ2-2	TGTGCCAGCAGCTTCAGTTACGGCGGGGGGGCCTCCGGGGAGCTGTTTTTT	CASSFSYGGGASGELFF
NA	few	13	TRBV9	TRBJ1-2	TGTGCCAGCAGCGTCGGCGGAAACTATGGCTACACCTTC	CASSVGGNYGYTF
TRBD1	NA	13	TRBV10-3	TRBJ2-5	TGTGCCTCCACAGGGGGTTCCCAAGAGACCCAGTACTTC	CASTGGSQETQYF
TRBD1	NA	15	TRBV6-5	TRBJ2-7	TGTGCCAGCAGTGGGACGGGACAGGCTACCTACGAGCAGTACTTC	CASSGTGQATYEQYF
TRBD2	few	18	TRBV27	TRBJ2-5	TGTGCCAGCAGTTTATCGAGGCTAGCGGGGGAATATAAAGAGACCCAGTACTTC	CASSLSRLAGEYKETQYF
NA	NA	14	TRBV11-3	TRBJ2-7	TGTGCCAGCAGCTTAGAGGCGGGGTCCTACGAGCAGTACTTC	CASSLEAGSYEQYF
TRBD2	NA	16	TRBV9	TRBJ2-3	TGTGCCAGCAGCAACCGGACTAGCGGGGTTTCATATACGCAGTATTTT	CASSNRTSGVSYTQYF
NA	NA	13	TRBV5-1	TRBJ2-3	TGCGCCAGCAGCATGACAGGCACAGATACGCAGTATTTT	CASSMTGTDTQYF
NA	NA	14	TRBV28	TRBJ2-1	TGTGCCAGCAGTTTATCACAGGTCGTGAATGAGCAGTTCTTC	CASSLSQVVNEQFF
NA	NA	17	TRBV5-1	TRBJ2-3	TGCGCCAGCAGCTTGTCCCCCACAGTGGCGAGCACAGATACGCAGTATTTT	CASSLSPTVASTDTQYF
TRBD1	few	14	TRBV7-2	TRBJ1-2	TGTGCCAGCAGCATAGACAGGGCAGGCTATGGCTACACCTTC	CASSIDRAGYGYTF
NA	NA	16	TRBV6-1	TRBJ2-6	TGTGCCAGCAGTGTTCCCCCCAGCTCTGGGGCCAACGTCCTGACTTTC	CASSVPPSSGANVLTF
TRBD2	few	17	TRBV5-4	TRBJ2-3	TGTGCCAGCAGCCTAAGACTAGCGGGGGCTAGCACAGATACGCAGTATTTT	CASSLRLAGASTDTQYF